This T cell receptor beta chain was recorded in a study of shared clonotypes between healthy human individuals. The germline V gene has CDR1 MNHEY and CDR2 SVGAGI. With V trimmed by 6 bases and J by 7 bases, 3 bases remained unmatched. The length of the CDR3 is 13 residues. TCRdb's table, derived via immunoSEQ multiplex PCR, lists solely in-frame clones and lacks some. This repertoire shows over a million clones, about 80% found once; its top ten account for approximately 1.5%. Notes on this clone: The same CDR3 also results from other DNA sequences found in this sample.

The rearrangement joins TRBV6-5 to TRBJ1-6; 7 bases align to TRBD1. The clonotype was recovered from a man between 18 and 29 years old in good health. Sequencing was performed on memory CD4+ T cells sorted from blood. The subset was: CD45RA-negative fraction. The CDR3 DNA sequence: TGTGCCAGCAGACGGGACAGCAATTCACCCCTCCACTTT. Encoded protein: CASRRDSNSPLHF.